This T cell receptor beta chain was identified in a study of blood T cell repertoires in COVID-19. Study in general: There were acute and convalescent COVID-19 samples, and they came from the United States, Italy and Spain.

On this clone itself: The same CDR3 arises from other DNA sequences in this sample as well.

The CDR3 extends over 15 amino acids. V dropped 1 base and J dropped 4; count of bases not matched to a gene: 3. Germline values: CDR1 SGHTA, CDR2 FQGNSA. As processed by the authors: Reference gene primer amplification in the assay estimated nucleated cell counts. The repertoire was sequenced with immunoSEQ multiplex PCR; TCRdb's copy has only in-frame clones and lacks some. That table is the source of V, J and clone size, and D and trimming were worked out from the DNA. The repertoire holds 220,000 or so clones, with roughly 84% as singletons. This sequence originates from a woman over 75 with acute or convalescent COVID-19. The sequencing sample was made of peripheral blood. The chain recombines TRBV7-2 with TRBJ1-1; 10 nucleotides line up with TRBD1. In DNA, the CDR3 is TGTGCCAGCAGCTTAGTTGGACAGGGGGGCACTGAAGCTTTCTTT. Its translation is CASSLVGQGGTEAFF.